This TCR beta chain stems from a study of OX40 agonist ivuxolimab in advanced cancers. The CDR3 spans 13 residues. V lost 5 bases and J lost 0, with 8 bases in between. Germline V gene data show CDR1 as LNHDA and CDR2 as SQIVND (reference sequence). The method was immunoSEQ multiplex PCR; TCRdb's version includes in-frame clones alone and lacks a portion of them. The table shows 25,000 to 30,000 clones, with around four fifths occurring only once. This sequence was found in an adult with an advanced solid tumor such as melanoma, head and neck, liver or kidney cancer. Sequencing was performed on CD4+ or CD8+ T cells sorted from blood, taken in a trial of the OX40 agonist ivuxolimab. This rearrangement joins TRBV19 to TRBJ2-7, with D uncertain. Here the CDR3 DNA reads TGTGCCAGTAGTTTTGGCGTCTCCTACGAGCAGTACTTC. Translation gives CASSFGVSYEQYF.